This is a list of T cell receptor beta chains from one sample in a study of graft-versus-host responses after intestinal transplantation. The method was immunoSEQ multiplex PCR; TCRdb's version includes in-frame clones alone and lacks a portion of them. The sample lists around 9,500 clones, 85% to 90% seen once, with more than 9.5% in the top ten. The material sequenced was PBMCs, taken roughly 35 weeks after intestinal transplant. The receptor set was obtained from a human patient who received an intestinal transplant, so some T cells may come from the graft donor. The CDR3 runs from the conserved cysteine through the conserved F or W. D genes are given only for firm matches. Clone size, where shown, is once, few, many, or a class for clones that have expanded.

j_call d_call clone_size v_call cdr3_nt cdr3_aa
TRBJ1-1 . . TRBV21-1 TGTGCCGGCAACCTACAGGGGGAAGCTTTCTTT CAGNLQGEAFF
TRBJ2-7 . . TRBV2 TGTGCCAGCAGTGACGGGACTCTTTCCTACGAGCAGTACTTC CASSDGTLSYEQYF
TRBJ1-1 . . TRBV14 TGTGCCAGCAGCCTAGGCCCCTGGAACACTGAAGCTTTCTTT CASSLGPWNTEAFF
TRBJ2-5 TRBD1 few TRBV10-1 TGCGCCAGCAGTGAGCACCGATCAGGGGGTGAGACCCAGTACTTC CASSEHRSGGETQYF
TRBJ2-5 . . TRBV19 TGTGCCAGTAGTATGCCGGGATTAGAGACCCAGTACTTC CASSMPGLETQYF
TRBJ2-7 TRBD2 . TRBV7-2 TGTGCCAGCAGCTTAGGTCTAGCGGCGTCCTACGAGCAGTACTTC CASSLGLAASYEQYF
TRBJ2-5 TRBD2 . TRBV18 TGTGCCAGCTCTCCTTTTCGGCAACGGGCGGGAGCCCAAGAGACCCAGTACTTC CASSPFRQRAGAQETQYF
TRBJ2-3 . once TRBV7-2 TGTGCCAGCAGTCGCCAGGTTCGCGAAGATACGCAGTATTTT CASSRQVREDTQYF
TRBJ2-3 TRBD2 . TRBV14 TGTGCCAGCAGCCAGGTGACTAGCGGCTCTAGCACAGATACGCAGTATTTT CASSQVTSGSSTDTQYF
TRBJ2-1 TRBD2 . TRBV9 TGTGCCAGCAGCGTAGCGGGCAGGACTAGCGGGAGGTTTCGTAGGGACAATGAGCAGTTCTTC CASSVAGRTSGRFRRDNEQFF
TRBJ2-7 . . TRBV9 TGTGCCAGCAGCGTAGGGCAGGGGTCAACGGCCGAGCAGTACTTC CASSVGQGSTAEQYF
TRBJ2-7 TRBD2 . TRBV28 TGTGCCAGCAGTCTACGACTAGCGATGAGCTCCTACGAGCAGTACTTC CASSLRLAMSSYEQYF
TRBJ2-7 . . TRBV9 TGTGCCAGCAGCGTAGCGTGGGGGGCTGGCGAGCAGTACTTC CASSVAWGAGEQYF
TRBJ2-3 TRBD2 . TRBV19 TGTGCCAGTAGTACGGCGGGAGGGCCCTCTAGCACAGATACGCAGTATTTT CASSTAGGPSSTDTQYF
TRBJ2-7 . . TRBV5-1 TGCGCCAGCACCTCAGCTGTGGGGGGCTCCTACGAGCAGTACTTC CASTSAVGGSYEQYF
TRBJ1-2 . . TRBV28 TGTGCCAGCAGTCCTCCCGAGAGCTCCTATGGCTACACCTTC CASSPPESSYGYTF
TRBJ2-7 . . TRBV9 TGTGCCAGTTCCGGACAGAACTACGAGCAGTACTTC CASSGQNYEQYF
TRBJ1-1 . . TRBV5-1 TGCGCCAGCAGCTTGGTCGGACCCCCGAACACTGAAGCTTTCTTT CASSLVGPPNTEAFF
TRBJ1-2 TRBD1 . TRBV25-1 TGTGCCAGCAATTCCGGGACAGGGGGCTATGGCTACACCTTC CASNSGTGGYGYTF
TRBJ2-7 TRBD1 . TRBV10-1 TGCGCCAGCAGTGAGTCGAATTGGATCGGGACAGGGTTGTGGGAGCAGTACTTC CASSESNWIGTGLWEQYF
TRBJ1-2 . . TRBV5-1 TGCGCCAGCAGCTTGGGGGGGAACTATGGCTACACCTTC CASSLGGNYGYTF
TRBJ1-1 . . TRBV6-5 TGTGCCAGCAGTTACTGGGGTAGCGCCACTGAAGCTTTCTTT CASSYWGSATEAFF
TRBJ2-1 . . TRBV4-2 TGTGCCAGCAGCCAAGAAGCGGTCTTGCCCTACAATGAGCAGTTCTTC CASSQEAVLPYNEQFF
TRBJ2-3 . . TRBV7-3 TGTGCCAGCAGCTTAGGAGGGGGGATTGATACGCAGTATTTT CASSLGGGIDTQYF
TRBJ2-3 . . TRBV14 TGTGCCAGCAGCCAAGATATTCAGAAGGCGCAGTATTTT CASSQDIQKAQYF
TRBJ2-2 TRBD2 few TRBV19 TGTGCCAGTGGGACTAGCGGTTCTGCAGGTGGGGAGCTGTTTTTT CASGTSGSAGGELFF
TRBJ2-6 TRBD1 . TRBV6-1 TGTGCCAGCAGTGGACAGGGTGGGGCCAACGTCCTGACTTTC CASSGQGGANVLTF
TRBJ2-5 TRBD2 . TRBV27 TGTGCCAGCAGTTTATTGGGGACTAGCGGGAGAGGGGAGACCCAGTACTTC CASSLLGTSGRGETQYF
TRBJ1-6 . once TRBV28 TGTGCCAGCCTGAGCTCCTATAATTCACCCCTCCACTTT CASLSSYNSPLHF
TRBJ2-1 . once TRBV27 TGTGCCAGCAGTTTGGGCGTACCCAATGAGCAGTTCTTC CASSLGVPNEQFF
TRBJ1-1 . . TRBV19 TGTGCCAGTAGTAAAGGAGGGGGGATGAACACTGAAGCTTTCTTT CASSKGGGMNTEAFF
TRBJ2-6 TRBD1 once TRBV7-2 TGTGCCAGCTGGGACAGTCCCTTGGGTGGGGCCAACGTCCTGACTTTC CASWDSPLGGANVLTF
TRBJ1-1 . . TRBV6-4 TGTGCCAGCAGTGACTCTCCCGGCGGGGGAATTCACGCTGAAGCTTTCTTT CASSDSPGGGIHAEAFF
TRBJ2-4 TRBD2 . TRBV15 TGTGCCACCAGCAGAGATCTCCTAGCGGGAGGGAACATTCAGTACTTC CATSRDLLAGGNIQYF
TRBJ2-3 TRBD1 once TRBV11-2 TGTGCCAGCAGCTTAGTTGCCCCGGGACAGGGGAAAGATACGCAGTATTTT CASSLVAPGQGKDTQYF
TRBJ2-1 . . TRBV6-5 TGTGCCAGCAGCCCTCGATTAAGCTCCTACAATGAGCAGTTCTTC CASSPRLSSYNEQFF
TRBJ2-5 . . TRBV7-5 TGTGCCAGCAGCTCGGGACAGGGGATTGTGACCCAGTACTTC CASSSGQGIVTQYF
TRBJ2-7 . . TRBV6-5 TGTGCCAGCAGTTCTCTTTTCGAGCAGTACTTC CASSSLFEQYF
TRBJ1-2 . . TRBV6-1 TGTGCCAGCAGTGAAATGGGGGCGGGTGGCTACACCTTC CASSEMGAGGYTF
TRBJ2-1 TRBD1 . TRBV6-6 TGTGCCAGCAGTTACGCCGGGACAGGGTACAATGAGCAGTTCTTC CASSYAGTGYNEQFF
TRBJ1-2 . . TRBV4-2 TGTGCCAGCAGCCCCGCATCCGGCCCAGTAAACTATGGCTACACCTTC CASSPASGPVNYGYTF
TRBJ2-2 . once TRBV27 TGTGCCAGCAGTCCAGGTCTAAACACCGGGGAGCTGTTTTTT CASSPGLNTGELFF
TRBJ2-5 TRBD2 . TRBV5-1 TGCGCCAGCAGCCCTAGACTAGCGGACCAAGAGACCCAGTACTTC CASSPRLADQETQYF
TRBJ2-5 . . TRBV27 TGTGCCAGCAGTTTATCTAGCCAGCGGGAGACCCAGTACTTC CASSLSSQRETQYF
TRBJ2-1 TRBD2 . TRBV27 TGTGCCACCCTACCGGGACTAGCTTTATACAATGAGCAGTTCTTC CATLPGLALYNEQFF